Shown below are 29 T cell receptor beta chains from a single sample sequenced in a study of blood T cell repertoires in COVID-19. Profiled with immunoSEQ multiplex PCR; TCRdb holds only in-frame clones, not every one. The top ten hold approximately 2.4% of the sample, which has around 300,000 clones, roughly nine tenths seen once. Sequencing was carried out using PBMCs or T cells enriched from blood (not recorded which). All receptors come from a woman aged 18-35 years who had recovered from COVID-19.

The chain links TRBV6-2 or TRBV6-3 to TRBJ1-5; 7 positions agree with TRBD1. CDR1 and CDR2 (germline): MNHEY, SVGEGT. This CDR3 spans 13 amino acids. Trimming at V came to 5 bases and at J to 6 bases, leaving 4 bases not matched to a gene. The CDR3 nucleotides read TGTGCCAGCAGTCCCGCAGGGGGTCAGCCCCAGCATTTT. Its protein product is CASSPAGGQPQHF.

The rearrangement uses TRBV27 and TRBJ2-7; D remains ambiguous. The V gene lost 4 bases and the J gene lost 0 bases, with 13 bases spanning the gap. This CDR3 region has 15 residues. The germline V gene has CDR1 MNHEY and CDR2 SMNVEV (reference sequence). DNA of the CDR3: TGTGCCAGCAGTTCCCCCTGGAGAGGCTCCTACGAGCAGTACTTC. Encoded protein: CASSSPWRGSYEQYF.

J is TRBJ1-2 and V is TRBV18; D remains ambiguous. CDR1 KGHSH and CDR2 LQKENI come from the germline V gene. V was shortened by 2 bases and J by 2 bases, with 12 bases between the two germline ends. The CDR3 is 15 amino acids. In DNA, the CDR3 is TGTGCCAGCTCACCAAGAGAAGTAGCCAACTATGGCTACACCTTC. It specifies CASSPREVANYGYTF.

The CDR3: CASRLTGPNTEAFF. The CDR3 DNA reads TGTGCCAGCAGACTCACAGGGCCGAACACTGAAGCTTTCTTT. This chain links TRBV11-2 with TRBJ1-1; TRBD1 is a possible D gene (6 bases). Germline CDR1 reads SGHAT; CDR2 reads FQNNGV. V was pared by 6 bases and J by 1 base, with 12 bases between. The CDR3 covers 14 residues.

This clone is a singleton in its sample. The chain combines TRBV10-3 with TRBJ1-1; D is uncertain. Germline CDR1 reads ENHRY; CDR2 reads SYGVKD. Trimming removed 9 bases at V and 0 bases at J, with 17 bases between. This CDR3 region has 15 residues. The CDR3 reads CAISRFSEVNTEAFF. Written as DNA, the CDR3 is TGTGCCATATCCCGGTTCTCAGAGGTGAACACTGAAGCTTTCTTT.

This chain links TRBV11-3 with TRBJ2-2; 8 bases fit TRBD2. Per germline, CDR1 SGHNT and CDR2 YENEEA. The CDR3 runs to 15 residues. Trimming removed 4 bases from V and 5 bases from J; junction bases left unmatched: 6. The CDR3 DNA follows: TGTGCCAGCAGCTCAAGCGGGAGTGAAACCGGGGAGCTGTTTTTT. The encoded protein is CASSSSGSETGELFF.

This clone was seen once. The chain has TRBV18 and TRBJ2-3; D perhaps matches TRBD1 (6 bases). Trimming cost V 6 bases and J 2 bases, with 24 bases left between them. Germline-derived CDR1 and CDR2 are KGHSH and LQKENI. This CDR3 is 18 amino acids long. The CDR3 bases are TGTGCCAGCTCCCCGATCCGACAGGCTGGCCCCCTCACAGATACGCAGTATTTT. Translated, it gives CASSPIRQAGPLTDTQYF.

Regarding this clone: This is likely a read error, given that the CDR3 carries no conserved phenylalanine or tryptophan at its end. It is unclear where the CDR3 begins or ends on the DNA, so no DNA is shown, and the CDR3 is as TCRdb lists it. The V gene is TRBV5-4, the J gene TRBJ2-3; TRBD2 is taken as the D call from the table, unchecked against the DNA. Germline V gene lookup returns CDR1 SGHNT and CDR2 YYREEE (reference sequence). Termini included, the CDR3 measures 12 amino acids. The CDR3 region is CASSLKSGISFS.

This chain links TRBV4-3 with TRBJ2-5, with TRBD2 identical over 9 bases. The V gene end was trimmed by 0 bases and the J gene end by 1 base; junction bases not matched to a gene: 0. Germline lookup yields CDR1 LGHNA and CDR2 YSLEER. The CDR3 extends over 15 amino acids. The CDR3 nucleotides read TGCGCCAGCAGCCAAGAGCGGGGGGGCCAAGAGACCCAGTACTTC. This sequence encodes CASSQERGGQETQYF.

The chain joins TRBV27 to TRBJ1-1, with 8 nucleotides matching TRBD1. With 6 bases clipped from V and 5 bases from J, the junction kept 5 bases outside the gene matches. CDR1 is MNHEY and CDR2 is SMNVEV in the germline V gene (reference sequence). The CDR3 contains 13 residues. The CDR3, as DNA: TGTGCCAGCAGGATACAGGGGGGAACTGAAGCTTTCTTT. Encoded protein: CASRIQGGTEAFF.

This clone was counted a few times. The chain carries TRBV7-3 and TRBJ2-1; TRBD2 matches at 11 bases. V was pared by 5 bases and J by 0 bases, with 3 bases of the junction left unmatched. The CDR3 totals 16 residues. Germline CDR1 and CDR2: SGHTA and FQGTGA. The chain's CDR3 is CASSPGLAGSYNEQFF. In DNA, the CDR3 is TGTGCCAGCAGCCCAGGACTAGCGGGCTCCTACAATGAGCAGTTCTTC.

DNA for the CDR3: TGTGCCATTGCTGAGCGGCTAAATGAAAAACTGTTTTTT. It is translated as CAIAERLNEKLFF. V is TRBV19 and J is TRBJ1-4, with no clear D. The CDR3 sequence is 13 residues long. With 10 bases removed from V and 5 bases from J, the gap between germline ends came to 14 bases. Germline V gives CDR1 LNHDA, CDR2 SQIVND (reference sequence).

The V gene is TRBV7-8, the J gene TRBJ2-7; 9 bases fit TRBD2. The V and J ends lost 5 bases and 0 bases, in that order; junction bases with no gene match: 14. Germline CDR1 reads SGHVS; CDR2 reads FQNEAQ. The CDR3 has 18 amino acids. Here the CDR3 reads CASSRERSGGSSSYEQYF. Written as DNA, the CDR3 is TGTGCCAGCAGCCGAGAGAGGAGCGGGGGGTCCAGCTCCTACGAGCAGTACTTC. Based on the CDR3 plus reference TRBV7-8 and TRBJ2-7, the full variable domain is GAGVSQSPRYKVAKRGQDVALRCDPISGHVSLFWYQQALGQGPEFLTYFQNEAQLDKSGLPSDRFFAERPEGSVSTLKIQRTQQEDSAVYLCASSRERSGGSSSYEQYFGPGTRLTVT.

The V call is TRBV12-3 or TRBV12-4, the J call TRBJ1-1, with a possible D match to TRBD1 (6 bases). CDR3 length equals 13 residues. V lost 5 bases and J lost 4, with 11 bases in between. The CDR3 DNA reads TGTGCCAGCAGTAGTGCAGGGGTCACTGAAGCTTTCTTT. Amino acid sequence: CASSSAGVTEAFF.

The chain recombines TRBV6-5 with TRBJ1-2, with D possibly matching TRBD1 (6 bases). The CDR3 covers 13 residues. Trimming cost V 6 bases and J 3 bases, with 11 bases left between them. In germline, CDR1 is MNHEY, CDR2 SVGAGI. This CDR3 reads CASRSDRDYGYTF. The CDR3 region has the DNA TGTGCCAGCAGATCGGACAGAGACTATGGCTACACCTTC.

This clone was picked up one time. V and J are TRBV12-5 and TRBJ1-1; perhaps TRBD1 as D (6 bases). Trimming removed 1 base from V and 0 bases from J, with 15 bases in between. The CDR3 runs 17 residues. In germline, CDR1 is LGHNT, CDR2 FRNRAP. The CDR3 DNA reads TGTGCTAGTGGTTTGGGGGGGCTAGAGATTATGAACACTGAAGCTTTCTTT. This codes for CASGLGGLEIMNTEAFF.

The genes are TRBV19 and TRBJ2-1; 9 nucleotides align to TRBD1. V lost 8 bases to trimming and J lost 4 bases; unmatched junction nucleotides: 6. This CDR3 comprises 14 residues. CDR1 and CDR2 from the germline V gene are LNHDA and SQIVND (reference sequence). In nucleotides, the CDR3 is TGTGCCAGTCGTAGACAGGGGGGGTACAATGAGCAGTTCTTC. Protein: CASRRQGGYNEQFF.

Only a few counts were recorded for this clone. The chain couples TRBV20-1 to TRBJ2-4; 8 nucleotides line up with TRBD2. Germline V gives CDR1 DFQATT, CDR2 SNEGSKA (reference sequence). The V gene end was trimmed by 3 bases and the J gene end by 4 bases; junction bases not matched to a gene: 11. This CDR3 has 16 residues. Here the CDR3 reads CSASLPGRGEKNIQYF. The DNA for the CDR3 is TGCAGTGCTAGTCTGCCGGGGCGGGGGGAGAAAAACATTCAGTACTTC.

This clone was observed once. J is TRBJ2-5 and V is TRBV7-3; D uncertain. Between the trimmed V and J ends, which lost 0 bases and 5 bases, there was a span of 13 bases. Germline V gene sequence: CDR1 SGHTA, CDR2 FQGTGA. The CDR3 extends over 15 amino acids. CDR3 nucleotides: TGTGCCAGCAGCTTAACATGGCGGCGCGGCGAGACCCAGTACTTC. Its translation is CASSLTWRRGETQYF.

This clone was seen a single time. The same CDR3 also results from other DNA sequences found in this sample. This rearrangement joins TRBV19 to TRBJ1-6, with 9 bases that match TRBD1. There are 14 residues in the CDR3. V dropped 5 bases and J dropped 6; count of bases not matched to a gene: 2. CDR1 and CDR2 (germline): LNHDA, SQIVND (reference sequence). CDR3 residues: CASSAGQGNSPLHF. The CDR3 DNA sequence: TGTGCCAGTAGTGCGGGACAGGGTAATTCACCCCTCCACTTT.

The V call is TRBV6-2 or TRBV6-3, the J call TRBJ1-1; 8 nucleotides agree with TRBD1. The germline gives CDR1 MNHEY, CDR2 SVGEGT. V gave up 9 bases and J gave up 6 bases; unmatched junction bases: 12. This CDR3 is 14 amino acids long. The CDR3 loop reads CASRPSLQGAEAFF. In DNA, the CDR3 is TGTGCCAGTAGACCTTCGCTACAGGGGGCTGAAGCTTTCTTT.

The rearrangement joins TRBV4-1 to TRBJ1-1; tentative D call: TRBD1 (5 bases). From germline, CDR1 is MGHRA and CDR2 YSYEKL. Trimming removed 3 bases at V and 1 base at J, with 15 bases between. The CDR3 consists of 16 residues. CDR3 residues: CASSHPGGGENTEAFF. The CDR3 nucleotides read TGCGCCAGCAGCCATCCCGGTGGAGGGGAGAACACTGAAGCTTTCTTT.

The chain recombines TRBV30 with TRBJ2-1; 9 bases line up with TRBD2. The CDR3 runs 16 residues. J lost 4 bases, V lost 3 bases, and 10 bases had no gene match. Germline values: CDR1 GTSNPN, CDR2 SVGIG (reference sequence). The CDR3 region is CAWRELAGAIYNEQFF. In DNA, the CDR3 is TGTGCCTGGAGGGAGTTAGCGGGGGCGATATACAATGAGCAGTTCTTC.

The chain employs TRBV11-2 and TRBJ2-5, with TRBD2 matching over 7 bases. V dropped 0 bases and J dropped 4; count of bases not matched to a gene: 8. CDR1 and CDR2 from the germline V gene are SGHAT and FQNNGV. CDR3 length: 16 amino acids. The CDR3 spells CASSLDGGVMRETQYF. The CDR3 DNA reads TGTGCCAGCAGCTTAGATGGGGGGGTCATGAGAGAGACCCAGTACTTC.

The chain recombines TRBV2 with TRBJ2-6, with D tentatively TRBD1 (5 bases). Germline V lookup: CDR1 SNHLY, CDR2 FYNNEI. CDR3 length: 15 amino acids. The germline V and J ends were trimmed by 2 bases and 4 bases, with 9 bases remaining between them. Written as DNA, the CDR3 is TGTGCCAGCAGTGAATTTGACAGCGGGGCCAACGTCCTGACTTTC. Translated: CASSEFDSGANVLTF.

The chain joins TRBV4-3 to TRBJ1-6, with TRBD1 identical over 9 bases. The CDR3 consists of 16 residues. Trimming removed 0 bases from V and 7 bases from J; junction bases left unmatched: 4. Germline V lookup: CDR1 LGHNA, CDR2 YSLEER. CDR3 DNA: TGCGCCAGCAGCCAAGATCGGGGGACAGGGAATTCACCCCTCCACTTT. This codes for CASSQDRGTGNSPLHF.

CDR3 coding DNA: TGCGCCAGCAGCCAAGTTGCAGGGGGCATAGAACCCCAGCATTTT. Translation: CASSQVAGGIEPQHF. The chain is built from TRBV4-1 and TRBJ1-5, with 8 bases that match TRBD1. This CDR3 contains 15 residues. J gave up 10 bases and V 1 base, and 9 bases lay outside the gene matches. CDR1 is MGHRA, CDR2 YSYEKL, per germline.

J is TRBJ1-1 and V is TRBV7-9; D possibly corresponds to TRBD1 (6 bases). This CDR3 has 14 residues. Trimming removed 5 bases at V and 14 bases at J, with 24 bases between. Germline V CDR1 and CDR2: SEHNR, FQNEAQ (reference sequence). The CDR3: CASSPQWGGGLQFF. CDR3 DNA sequence: TGTGCCAGCAGCCCCCAATGGGGGGGCGGACTCCAATTCTTT.

The V call is TRBV6-4, the J call TRBJ1-2; TRBD1 might be the D (5 bases). Germline CDR1 and CDR2: MRHNA and SNTAGT. CDR3 length equals 15 residues. V was pared by 5 bases and J by 0 bases, with 13 bases between. This chain's CDR3 is CASSSDDRSNYGYTF. Written as DNA, the CDR3 is TGTGCCAGCAGTTCCGATGACAGATCTAACTATGGCTACACCTTC.